This T cell receptor (beta chain) was documented in a study of CD8+ T cells in alopecia areata. CDR3 size: 17 residues. In germline, CDR1 is LNHNV, CDR2 YYDKDF (reference sequence). V lost 2 bases to trimming and J lost 4 bases, with 17 bases between them. Sequencing templates came from extracted RNA that was reverse transcribed into cDNA. The method was immunoSEQ multiplex PCR; TCRdb's version includes in-frame clones alone and lacks a portion of them. The sample includes approximately 66,000 clones, 55% to 65% of them seen just once. Alopecia areata patients had lesional scalp punch biopsies and peripheral blood taken from them.

The sequencing here drew on CD8+ T cells sorted from blood, taken at week 0. The receptor's source is a human donor with alopecia areata. This chain links TRBV15 with TRBJ1-4; the D gene is possibly TRBD1 (5 bases). The CDR3 loop is CATSRPKGRQFNEKLFF. The CDR3 region has the DNA TGTGCCACCAGCAGACCTAAGGGGCGGCAGTTTAATGAAAAACTGTTTTTT. The full variable domain, with the rest looked up from reference TRBV15 and TRBJ1-4, is DAMVIQNPRYQVTQFGKPVTLSCSQTLNHNVMYWYQQKSSQAPKLLFHYYDKDFNNEADTPDNFQSRRPNTSFCFLDIRSPGLGDTAMYLCATSRPKGRQFNEKLFFGSGTQLSVL.